This T cell receptor (beta chain) came from a study of cytomegalovirus exposure and HLA in healthy donors. As for the study in general: As an earlier analysis found, about 190 million T cells yielded around 110 million unique TCR beta sequences.

The study, taken as a whole, reports: In terms of immune exposure information, only CMV serostatus was available. Both high specificity and high sensitivity reportedly marked the classifier's diagnosis of cytomegalovirus status.

Looked up from germline, CDR1 is MNHEY and CDR2 is SVGAGI. The CDR3 has 16 amino acids. V was pared by 4 bases and J by 6 bases, with 10 bases of the junction left unmatched. Comments on this clone: What it binds is not known.

PCR involved 60 Vbeta and 13 Jbeta primers. In the authors' methods: Later analysis identified around 85 million unique TCR beta chains, 9 million to 13 million shared. Profiled with immunoSEQ multiplex PCR; TCRdb holds only in-frame clones, not every one. The DNA gave D and trimming, while V, J and clone size come from that table. The table lists about 150,000 clones, around four fifths of them singletons, with approximately 1.2% in the top ten. The source material was PBMCs. This TCR was recovered from a boy aged 2 to 10 in good health and CMV-seronegative. The V call is TRBV6-5, the J call TRBJ2-7; 12 nucleotides line up with TRBD1. Here the CDR3 reads CASSSSSGTGGREQYF. The DNA for the CDR3 is TGTGCCAGCAGTTCGTCCTCCGGGACAGGGGGCCGCGAGCAGTACTTC.